The 18 T cell receptor beta chains listed next were all sequenced from one sample in a study. In TCRdb, the 5' RACE reads were re-called with MiXCR into one record per CDR3 protein. The profile shows around 29,000 distinct CDR3 sequences, roughly 24% of them singletons. Sequenced material: naive CD4+ T cells sorted from a lymph node. Subset of the sample: naive CD4+ T cells, CD4+CD45RA+CD25-. The receptors were sampled from a female donor with breast cancer.

A remark on this clonotype: Germline is not matched at one junction end, which may reflect a read error. The chain has TRBV2 and TRBJ1-5; perhaps TRBD1 as D (5 bases). This CDR3 has 14 residues. Looked up from germline, CDR1 is SNHLY and CDR2 is FYNNEI. The CDR3 loop is CASSEIGAGGPRHF. The CDR3 bases are TGTGCCAGCAGTGAAATAGGGGCAGGTGGGCCCCGGCATTTT. The complete variable domain, with remaining parts taken from reference TRBV2 and TRBJ1-5, reads EPEVTQTPSHQVTQMGQEVILRCVPISNHLYFYWYRQILGQKVEFLVSFYNNEISEKSEIFDDQFSVERPDGSNFTLKIRSTKLEDSAMYFCASSEIGAGGPRHFGDGTRLSIL.

About this clonotype itself: A much larger clone differs from this one at a single base, so this may be a read error. The chain has TRBV7-2 and TRBJ1-2, with 7 bases that match TRBD1. J gave up 0 bases and V 5 bases, and 9 bases lay outside the gene matches. Germline V gene data show CDR1 as SGHTA and CDR2 as FQGNSA. CDR3 length: 16 residues. This CDR3 reads CASSLPPGQPNYGYTF. The CDR3 DNA is TGTGCCAGCAGCCTTCCACCGGGACAGCCTAACTATGGCTACACCTTC.

For this clonotype: The junction departs from germline at one end; a sequencing error may be responsible. The chain links TRBV7-6 to TRBJ2-2; either TRBD1 or TRBD2 may fit D (6 bases each). The germline CDR1 and CDR2 sequences are SGHVS and FNYEAQ. The CDR3 sequence is 15 residues long. CDR3 nucleotides: TGTGCCAGCAGCTTAGTAGTGGGGGGCACCGGGGTGCTGTTTTTT. It codes for CASSLVVGGTGVLFF.

This clonotype was seen only a few times. V and J are TRBV2 and TRBJ1-3; D unresolved. The CDR3 length is 15 residues. Trimming pared 3 bases from V and 4 bases from J, leaving 13 bases between. Per germline, CDR1 SNHLY and CDR2 FYNNEI. The CDR3 loop is CASSDQRGSGNTIYF. The CDR3 DNA follows: TGTGCCAGCAGTGATCAAAGAGGGAGCGGAAACACCATATATTTT. Full variable domain (rest looked up from reference TRBV2 and TRBJ1-3): EPEVTQTPSHQVTQMGQEVILRCVPISNHLYFYWYRQILGQKVEFLVSFYNNEISEKSEIFDDQFSVERPDGSNFTLKIRSTKLEDSAMYFCASSDQRGSGNTIYFGEGSWLTVV.

This clonotype was counted ten times or more. This chain uses TRBV7-9 with TRBJ1-4; D not resolved. Trimming took off 1 base at V and 8 bases at J, with 8 bases between the two ends. This CDR3 has 13 amino acids. From germline, CDR1 is SEHNR and CDR2 FQNEAQ (reference sequence). The CDR3 DNA reads TGTGCCAGCAGCTTAGGGGCGGGGGAAAAACTGTTTTTT. Translation: CASSLGAGEKLFF.

The chain uses TRBV28 and TRBJ1-2; TRBD1 matches at 7 bases. V shed 3 bases and J 4 bases; nucleotides not matched to a gene: 5. Looked up from germline, CDR1 is MDHEN and CDR2 is SYDVKM. The CDR3 has 14 amino acids. The CDR3 bases are TGTGCCAGCAGTTTCGGGGACAGCCCCTATGGCTACACCTTC. Encoded protein: CASSFGDSPYGYTF.

This sequence joins TRBV9 and TRBJ1-4; no firm D call. The germline gives CDR1 SGDLS, CDR2 YYNGEE. The CDR3 has 14 residues. V was pared by 2 bases and J by 0 bases, with 5 bases between. The CDR3 loop is CASSVDPTNEKLFF. Written as DNA, the CDR3 is TGTGCCAGCAGCGTGGATCCAACTAATGAAAAACTGTTTTTT.

The chain has TRBV10-1 and TRBJ1-3; D is ambiguous. The CDR3 runs 13 residues. Germline loops: CDR1 WNHNN, CDR2 SYGVQD (reference sequence). V was pared by 3 bases and J by 0 bases, with 3 bases between. CDR3 DNA: TGCGCCAGCAGTGAACCCTCTGGAAACACCATATATTTT. Residues: CASSEPSGNTIYF.

Worth noting for this clonotype: A much larger clone differs by one base, so this may be a read error. The chain uses TRBV30 and TRBJ2-1, with D maybe TRBD2 (6 bases). V gave up 2 bases and J gave up 10 bases, with 21 bases separating them. Germline V CDR1 and CDR2: GTSNPN, SVGIG (reference sequence). The CDR3 runs to 15 residues. CDR3 nucleotide sequence: TGTGCCTGGAGTCCTCGGTTAGCGGTAGGATGGGAGCAGTTCTTC. The encoded protein is CAWSPRLAVGWEQFF.

This clonotype was detected ten times or more. The gene calls are TRBV12-3 or TRBV12-4 and TRBJ2-5; no reliable D call. The CDR3 contains 11 residues. V lost 6 bases to trimming and J lost 5 bases, with 7 bases between them. The CDR3 DNA sequence: TGTGCCAGCAGCCCAGCCGAGACCCAGTACTTC. Amino acid sequence: CASSPAETQYF.

This clonotype was seen a handful of times. V and J are TRBV12-3 or TRBV12-4 and TRBJ2-2; D is undetermined. Trimming pared 1 base from V and 1 base from J, leaving 1 base between. The CDR3 runs to 13 residues. The CDR3 DNA reads TGTGCCAGCAGTTTAGGGAACACCGGGGAGCTGTTTTTT. Encoded protein: CASSLGNTGELFF.

This clonotype was seen a handful of times. V is TRBV7-9 and J is TRBJ1-6; D gene ambiguous. V was shortened by 7 bases and J by 5 bases, with 6 bases between the two germline ends. This CDR3 comprises 12 residues. Per the germline V gene, CDR1 is SEHNR and CDR2 is FQNEAQ (reference sequence). The CDR3 nucleotides read TGTGCCAGCACCCAGGATAATTCACCCCTCCACTTT. It translates to CASTQDNSPLHF.

This clonotype occurred many times. The chain links TRBV20-1 to TRBJ2-1; D is uncertain. V was pared by 1 base and J by 4 bases, with 11 bases between. Germline CDR1 reads DFQATT; CDR2 reads SNEGSKA (reference sequence). CDR3 length equals 14 residues. The chain's CDR3 is CSARGLKAYNEQFF. The CDR3 DNA reads as TGCAGTGCTAGAGGCCTCAAGGCGTACAATGAGCAGTTCTTC.

There are a few counts of this clonotype. The rearrangement joins TRBV28 to TRBJ2-5; 14 bases line up with TRBD2. The germline CDR1 and CDR2 sequences are MDHEN and SYDVKM. V gave up 4 bases and J gave up 5 bases; unmatched junction bases: 6. CDR3 size: 16 residues. CDR3 loop: CASSSGTSGSRETQYF. The CDR3 region has the DNA TGTGCCAGCAGTTCCGGGACTAGCGGGAGCAGGGAGACCCAGTACTTC.

This clonotype came up many times. The chain combines TRBV5-1 with TRBJ2-3; D is unclear. CDR1 is SGHRS, CDR2 YFSETQ, per germline. CDR3 length: 12 amino acids. V was clipped by 4 bases and J by 6 bases, with 9 bases between them. The CDR3 DNA is TGCGCCAGCAGCCGCCAGGCGGATACGCAGTATTTT. As protein: CASSRQADTQYF.

The rearrangement joins TRBV7-2 to TRBJ2-1, with TRBD1 as a possible D gene (6 bases). Germline CDR1 and CDR2: SGHTA and FQGNSA. The CDR3 length is 14 residues. V was pared by 7 bases and J by 7 bases, with 17 bases between. The CDR3 spells CASIIAGTTNEQFF. The CDR3 DNA reads as TGTGCCAGCATCATTGCCGGGACAACAAATGAGCAGTTCTTC. The full variable domain, its missing parts supplied by reference TRBV7-2 and TRBJ2-1, is GAGVSQSPSNKVTEKGKDVELRCDPISGHTALYWYRQSLGQGLEFLIYFQGNSAPDKSGLPSDRFSAERTGGSVSTLTIQRTQQEDSAVYLCASIIAGTTNEQFFGPGTRLTVL.

This rearrangement joins TRBV20-1 to TRBJ2-1; D is ambiguous. The CDR3 spans 13 residues. V gave up 7 bases and J gave up 4 bases, with 14 bases separating them. Germline V gene lookup returns CDR1 DFQATT and CDR2 SNEGSKA (reference sequence). The CDR3 sequence is CSVYNDNYNEQFF. Written as DNA, the CDR3 is TGCAGTGTTTATAACGACAATTACAATGAGCAGTTCTTC.

This clonotype occurred many times. This chain connects TRBV5-1 to TRBJ1-1, with TRBD1 matching 7 bases. V trimming: 4 bases; J trimming: 5 bases; junction bases outside the gene matches: 23. The CDR3 is 19 amino acids. Germline loops: CDR1 SGHRS, CDR2 YFSETQ. As DNA, the CDR3 is TGCGCCAGCAGCGCTCCTCCGATGACAGGGACCGGCCGGAGTACTGAAGCTTTCTTT. This gives the protein CASSAPPMTGTGRSTEAFF.